The sequence of this T cell receptor beta chain was determined in a study of blood T cell repertoires in COVID-19. Turning to the study itself: T cells, B-cell-depleted T cells, or PBMCs provided the cDNA or gDNA that served as material.

Sequencing used immunoSEQ multiplex PCR; TCRdb keeps in-frame clones, though not all of them. This sample has 250,000 to 350,000 clones, with more than 85% found just once. Germline V gene data show CDR1 as SGDLS and CDR2 as YYNGEE. This CDR3 region has 14 residues. V was cut by 2 bases and J by 9 bases, with 15 bases left in between. J is TRBJ2-1 and V is TRBV9; maybe TRBD1 (6 bases). Sequenced material: peripheral blood. The sequence derives from a man aged 25 to 40 with acute or convalescent COVID-19. The CDR3 sequence: CASSVLLLGGEQFF. CDR3 nucleotide sequence: TGTGCCAGCAGCGTCCTCTTGCTAGGGGGTGAGCAGTTCTTC.